The T cell receptor beta chain described here comes from a study of identical twins (dated by TCRdb to the mid-2010s). At the level of the whole study: To test whether fetal clonotypes persist, this study deep-sequenced TCR alpha and beta repertoires from monozygotic twins, from unrelated adults of various ages, and from cord blood. Replicate twin experiments were performed at different times using different library preparation protocols to rule out contamination. On the study overall, not on this receptor specifically: Abundant cord blood beta clonotypes had fewer insertions, young adult naive repertoires showed a similar but weaker trend, and memory repertoires showed no such trend. In beta out-of-frame sequences, excess twin sharing was weaker, because having fewer shared sequences lowered the signal-to-noise ratio. Zero-insertion analyses could be partly confounded by invariant T cells such as MAIT and iNKT, although diverse VJ usage argued against such confounding for most clonotypes. Recombination models systematically underestimated out-of-frame TCR alpha sharing in monozygotic twins but agreed with sharing between unrelated individuals. Compared with coincidental sharing between unrelated individuals, an excess of low generation-probability sequences was observed among out-of-frame TCR alpha sequences shared between twins. Because the same donors could not be followed over many years, the conclusions depended on cross-sectional statistical analysis.

This clonotype was seen only a few times. Its antigen remains unidentified. No qualities accompany the bases; no much larger clone lies one base away. Here V drops 1 base and J drops 2 bases, and the junction holds 6 bases not matched to any gene. CDR1 and CDR2 were assigned from the germline V gene as SQVTM and ANQGSEA. The CDR3, from cysteine to phenylalanine, totals 15 residues. The CDR3 DNA has 45 bases and is translated from base 1. Library preparation used 5' RACE. The reads were generated on an Illumina HiSeq 2000. Template switching introduced a universal primer binding site; the final cDNA contained a unique molecular identifier, enabling accurate counting of TCR cDNA molecules. Specific primers in the conserved constant-segment region were used to synthesize first-strand cDNA for the TCR alpha and beta chains. To control for contamination, each cDNA library was double barcoded with a SMART-Mk sample barcode plus Illumina barcodes. Two successive PCR steps introduced TruSeq adapter sequences along with Illumina sample barcodes. The TCR alpha and beta cDNA libraries were sequenced on the Illumina HiSeq platform using custom primers. On the authors' methods: MiGEC was used to process raw reads and extract unique molecular identifiers, and MiXCR was used to find CDR3 positions. Recombination models were inferred per individual with the repgenHMM and IGoR tools using an EM algorithm. Shared clonotypes were analyzed with the tcR package in R, and sharing was normalized by the product of cloneset sizes. To study raw recombination free of thymic and clonal selection effects, out-of-frame nonproductive sequences were analyzed. The raw public reads went through TCRdb reprocessing: fastp at Q25, MiXCR clone calling, in-frame beta chains kept. When rows share a CDR3 protein, they turn into one entry using the most common DNA and genes. The authors' filters were not applied to this entry. This sample lists 250,000 to 300,000 distinct CDR3 sequences; 7.5% to 9.5% were detected once. About 7.1% of the sample belongs to the ten largest clones.

Every donor was a healthy Caucasian. The twin cohort consisted of three pairs of female monozygotic twins, all aged about 18 to 29 years. Positive isolation kits from Invitrogen were used to isolate CD4+ and CD8+ T cell populations. These data are also associated with another study on yellow fever vaccine responses in identical twins. In that second paper, the authors write: The authors reported that the T cell response to vaccination in identical twins appeared partly convergent and partly personalized. The study precisely tracked vaccine-responding T cell clones in identical twins.

The sequenced material came from CD8+ T cells sorted from blood. The chain couples TRBV29-1 to TRBJ2-7, with 9 junctional bases fitting TRBD1. The clonotype originates from a woman aged 18-30 years in good health. The sequenced DNA is TGCAGCGTTGAAGGTCGGGACAGGGCCCCCTACGAGCAGTACTTC. Its protein is CSVEGRDRAPYEQYF.